This note documents a single T cell receptor beta chain sequence. These data belong to a study of cytomegalovirus exposure and HLA in healthy donors. In the PCR, 60 Vbeta and 13 Jbeta primers were used. TCRdb keeps only in-frame clones here, not all; method: immunoSEQ multiplex PCR. Seen here are 200,000 to 250,000 clones, 77% observed once, and the top ten hold roughly 2.5%. V was pared by 1 base and J by 12 bases, with 8 bases of the junction left unmatched. CDR3 size: 14 residues. The germline V gene has CDR1 SGHKS and CDR2 YYEKEE (reference sequence). Sequenced: PBMCs. This TCR was sampled from a woman aged 55 to 70 in good health and CMV-seropositive. The chain couples TRBV5-5 to TRBJ2-1, with 9 positions matching TRBD1. CDR3 DNA sequence: TGTGCCAGCAGCTTGTCCAGGACAGGGGCCACGCAGTTCTTC. It translates to CASSLSRTGATQFF. The complete variable domain, with remaining parts taken from reference TRBV5-5 and TRBJ2-1, reads DAGVTQSPTHLIKTRGQQVTLRCSPISGHKSVSWYQQVLGQGPQFIFQYYEKEERGRGNFPDRFSARQFPNYSSELNVNALLLGDSALYLCASSLSRTGATQFFGPGTRLTVL.